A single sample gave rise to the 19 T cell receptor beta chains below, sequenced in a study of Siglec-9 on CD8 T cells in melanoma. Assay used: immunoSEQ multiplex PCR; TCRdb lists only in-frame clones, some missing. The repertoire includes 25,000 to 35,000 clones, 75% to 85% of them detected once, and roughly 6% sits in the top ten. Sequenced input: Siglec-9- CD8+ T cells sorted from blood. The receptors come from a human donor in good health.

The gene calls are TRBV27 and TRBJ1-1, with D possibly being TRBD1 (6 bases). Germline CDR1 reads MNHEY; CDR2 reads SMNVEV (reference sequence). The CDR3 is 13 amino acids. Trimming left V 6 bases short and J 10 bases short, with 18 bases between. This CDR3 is CASSLDRGLGAFF. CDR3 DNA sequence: TGTGCCAGCAGCCTAGACCGGGGGCTGGGAGCTTTCTTT.

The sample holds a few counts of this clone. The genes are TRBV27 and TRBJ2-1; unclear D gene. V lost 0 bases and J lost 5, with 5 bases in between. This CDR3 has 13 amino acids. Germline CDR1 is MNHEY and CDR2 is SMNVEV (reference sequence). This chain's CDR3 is CASSLSNNNEQFF. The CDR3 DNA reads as TGTGCCAGCAGTTTATCAAACAACAATGAGCAGTTCTTC.

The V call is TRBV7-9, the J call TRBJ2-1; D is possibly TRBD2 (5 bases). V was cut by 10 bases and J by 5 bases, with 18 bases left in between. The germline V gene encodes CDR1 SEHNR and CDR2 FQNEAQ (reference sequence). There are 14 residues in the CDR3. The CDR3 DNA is TGTGCCACCCCGCGGAGGCAGTCGGACAATGAGCAGTTCTTC. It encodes CATPRRQSDNEQFF.

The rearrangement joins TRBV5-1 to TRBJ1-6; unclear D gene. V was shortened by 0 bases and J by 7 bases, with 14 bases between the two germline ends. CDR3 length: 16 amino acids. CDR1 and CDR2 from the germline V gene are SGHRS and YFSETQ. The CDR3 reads CASSLAFVRNNSPLHF. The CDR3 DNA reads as TGCGCCAGCAGCTTGGCCTTTGTACGGAACAATTCACCCCTCCACTTT. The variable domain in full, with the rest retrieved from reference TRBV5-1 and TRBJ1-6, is KAGVTQTPRYLIKTRGQQVTLSCSPISGHRSVSWYQQTPGQGLQFLFEYFSETQRNKGNFPGRFSGRQFSNSRSEMNVSTLELGDSALYLCASSLAFVRNNSPLHFGNGTRLTVT.

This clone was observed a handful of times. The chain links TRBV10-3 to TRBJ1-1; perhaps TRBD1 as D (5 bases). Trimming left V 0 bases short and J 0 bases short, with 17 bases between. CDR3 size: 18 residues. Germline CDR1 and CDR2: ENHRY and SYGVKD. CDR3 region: CAISESRASVSMNTEAFF. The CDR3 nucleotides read TGTGCCATCAGTGAGTCCAGGGCGTCCGTGAGTATGAACACTGAAGCTTTCTTT.

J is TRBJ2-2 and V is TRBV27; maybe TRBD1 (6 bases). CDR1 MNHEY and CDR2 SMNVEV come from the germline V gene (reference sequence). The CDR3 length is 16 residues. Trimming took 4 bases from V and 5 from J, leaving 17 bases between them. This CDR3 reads CASSSFRDTTTGELFF. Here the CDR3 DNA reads TGTGCCAGCAGTTCCTTCCGGGACACAACTACCGGGGAGCTGTTTTTT.

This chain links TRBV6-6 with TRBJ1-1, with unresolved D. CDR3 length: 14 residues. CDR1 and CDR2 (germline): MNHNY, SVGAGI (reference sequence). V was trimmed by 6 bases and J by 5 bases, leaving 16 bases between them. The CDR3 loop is CASSPGRVATEAFF. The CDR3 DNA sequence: TGTGCCAGCAGCCCCGGGAGGGTGGCGACTGAAGCTTTCTTT.

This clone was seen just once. The CDR3: CASSIGEKETQYF. DNA of the CDR3: TGTGCCAGTAGTATAGGGGAGAAAGAGACCCAGTACTTC. This chain uses TRBV19 with TRBJ2-5; the D gene is possibly TRBD2 (5 bases). Germline assignment: CDR1 LNHDA and CDR2 SQIVND (reference sequence). Trimming took off 1 base at V and 3 bases at J, with 6 bases between the two ends. There are 13 residues in the CDR3.

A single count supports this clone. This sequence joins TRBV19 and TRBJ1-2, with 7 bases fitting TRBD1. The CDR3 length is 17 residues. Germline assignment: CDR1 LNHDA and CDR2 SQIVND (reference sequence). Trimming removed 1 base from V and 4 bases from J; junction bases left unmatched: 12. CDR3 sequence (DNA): TGTGCCAGTAGTATAGTAGTTTTCGAGACAGGGACCTATGGCTACACCTTC. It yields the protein CASSIVVFETGTYGYTF.

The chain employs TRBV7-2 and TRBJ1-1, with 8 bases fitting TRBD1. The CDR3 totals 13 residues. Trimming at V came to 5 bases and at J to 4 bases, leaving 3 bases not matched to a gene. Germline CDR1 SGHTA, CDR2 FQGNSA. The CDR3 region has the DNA TGTGCCAGCAGCGTAACAGGGGGCACTGAAGCTTTCTTT. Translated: CASSVTGGTEAFF.

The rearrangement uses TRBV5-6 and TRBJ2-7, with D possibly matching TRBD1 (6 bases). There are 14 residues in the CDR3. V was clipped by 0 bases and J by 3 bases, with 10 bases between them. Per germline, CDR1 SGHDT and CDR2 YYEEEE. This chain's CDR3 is CASSLAVRGYEQYV. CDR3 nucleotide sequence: TGTGCCAGCAGCTTGGCCGTCAGGGGCTACGAGCAGTACGTC.

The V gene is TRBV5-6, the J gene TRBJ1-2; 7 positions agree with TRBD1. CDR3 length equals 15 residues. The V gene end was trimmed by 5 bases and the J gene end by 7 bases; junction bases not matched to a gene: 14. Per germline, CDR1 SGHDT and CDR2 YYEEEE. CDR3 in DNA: TGTGCCAGCAGTTATATCAACGACAGGGCGGCTGGCTACACCTTC. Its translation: CASSYINDRAAGYTF.

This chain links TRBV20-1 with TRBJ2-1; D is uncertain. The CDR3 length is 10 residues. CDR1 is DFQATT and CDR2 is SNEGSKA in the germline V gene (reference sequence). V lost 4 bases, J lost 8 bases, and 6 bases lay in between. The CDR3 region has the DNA TGCAGTGCTACTATGGATGAGCAGTTCTTC. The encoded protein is CSATMDEQFF.

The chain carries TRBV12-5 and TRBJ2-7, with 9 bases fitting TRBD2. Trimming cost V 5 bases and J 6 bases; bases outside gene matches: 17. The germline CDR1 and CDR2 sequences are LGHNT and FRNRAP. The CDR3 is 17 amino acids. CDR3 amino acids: CASGPGLANFGACEQYV. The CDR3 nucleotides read TGTGCTAGTGGTCCGGGACTAGCAAATTTCGGGGCTTGCGAGCAGTACGTC.

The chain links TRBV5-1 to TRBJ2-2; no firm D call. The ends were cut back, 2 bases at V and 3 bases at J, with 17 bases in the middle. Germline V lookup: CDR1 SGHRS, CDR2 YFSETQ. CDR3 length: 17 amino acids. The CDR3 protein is CASSFPYQEMDTGELFF. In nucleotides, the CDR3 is TGCGCCAGCAGCTTCCCCTATCAGGAGATGGACACCGGGGAGCTGTTTTTT.

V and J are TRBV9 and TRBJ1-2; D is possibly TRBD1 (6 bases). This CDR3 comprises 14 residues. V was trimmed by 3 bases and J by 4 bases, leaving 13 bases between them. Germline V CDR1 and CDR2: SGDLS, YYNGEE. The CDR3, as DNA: TGTGCCAGCAGCGGACACAGGGACGCCTATGGCTACACCTTC. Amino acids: CASSGHRDAYGYTF.

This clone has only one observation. CDR3 coding DNA: TGTGCCAGCAGCTTGGAACAGGTTCCCTACGAGCAGTACTTC. Its translation is CASSLEQVPYEQYF. The chain employs TRBV5-6 and TRBJ2-7, with D possibly being TRBD1 (5 bases). This CDR3 contains 14 residues. The V end was cut by 0 bases, the J end by 2 bases, with 9 bases between. Germline CDR1 is SGHDT and CDR2 is YYEEEE.

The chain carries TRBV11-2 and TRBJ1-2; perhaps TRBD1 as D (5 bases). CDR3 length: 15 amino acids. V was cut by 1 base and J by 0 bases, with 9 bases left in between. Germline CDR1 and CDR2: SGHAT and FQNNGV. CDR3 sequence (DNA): TGTGCCAGCAGCTTAGGCCAGGGCTCTAACTATGGCTACACCTTC. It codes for CASSLGQGSNYGYTF.

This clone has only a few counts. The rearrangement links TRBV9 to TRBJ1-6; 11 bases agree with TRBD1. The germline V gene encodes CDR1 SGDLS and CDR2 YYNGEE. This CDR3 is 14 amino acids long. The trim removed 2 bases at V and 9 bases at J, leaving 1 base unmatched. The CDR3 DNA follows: TGTGCCAGCAGCGTTGGACAGGGGGCTTCACCCCTCCACTTT. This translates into CASSVGQGASPLHF.